One and the same sample provided the 9 T cell receptor beta chains below, sequenced in a study of T cell repertoires in aging, cancer and after chemotherapy. Rearranged V-D-J TRB sequences were amplified with a mixed TRB-A/B primer pool. TCRdb processed the multiplex PCR reads anew with MiXCR; each CDR3 protein has one entry. The sample carries about 390 distinct CDR3 sequences, approximately 24% recorded once. The template was genomic DNA from peripheral blood, not RNA. Sequenced material: blood. The origin of the receptors is a human donor with a solid tumor.

This clonotype is termed medium-sized. The V gene is TRBV18, the J gene TRBJ2-7; 9 bases fit TRBD1. Per germline, CDR1 KGHSH and CDR2 LQKENI. V shed 3 bases, J shed 4 bases, and the junction held 7 bases outside the gene matches. The CDR3 length is 15 residues. Here the CDR3 reads CASSPSGTGIYEQYF. DNA of the CDR3: TGTGCCAGCTCACCGAGCGGGACAGGGATTTACGAGCAGTACTTC. Full variable domain (outside the CDR3, taken from reference TRBV18 and TRBJ2-7): NAGVMQNPRHLVRRRGQEARLRCSPMKGHSHVYWYRQLPEEGLKFMVYLQKENIIDESGMPKERFSAEFPKEGPSILRIQQVVRGDSAAYFCASSPSGTGIYEQYFGPGTRLTVT.

This clonotype occurred a few times. The chain links TRBV19 to TRBJ1-2; 12 bases match TRBD1. The V gene end was trimmed by 4 bases and the J gene end by 10 bases; junction bases not matched to a gene: 10. The germline V gene has CDR1 LNHDA and CDR2 SQIVND (reference sequence). The CDR3 runs to 15 residues. The CDR3 protein is CASSTAGTGGAPYTF. The CDR3 DNA sequence: TGTGCCAGTAGTACCGCTGGGACAGGGGGCGCCCCCTACACCTTC.

Sample share makes this clonotype medium-sized. This chain connects TRBV5-1 to TRBJ1-2; 7 bases line up with TRBD1. Germline lookup yields CDR1 SGHRS and CDR2 YFSETQ. The V gene end was trimmed by 3 bases and the J gene end by 2 bases; junction bases not matched to a gene: 7. This CDR3 has 15 residues. The chain's CDR3 is CASSYLQDRNYGYTF. DNA of the CDR3: TGCGCCAGCAGCTACCTACAGGACAGGAACTATGGCTACACCTTC.

Within the sample, this clonotype is medium-sized. The CDR3 spells CASDGGTDTQYF. The CDR3 bases are TGTGCCAGCGACGGGGGCACAGATACGCAGTATTTT. This sequence joins TRBV2 and TRBJ2-3; tentatively, D is TRBD2 (5 bases). CDR3 length: 12 residues. V lost 8 bases and J 1 base, leaving 7 bases between the germline ends. CDR1 is SNHLY, CDR2 FYNNEI, per germline. The full variable domain, rest sourced from reference TRBV2 and TRBJ2-3, is EPEVTQTPSHQVTQMGQEVILRCVPISNHLYFYWYRQILGQKVEFLVSFYNNEISEKSEIFDDQFSVERPDGSNFTLKIRSTKLEDSAMYFCASDGGTDTQYFGPGTRLTVL.

This clonotype rates as hyperexpanded. This chain connects TRBV29-1 to TRBJ1-2, with 7 bases that match TRBD1. The junction had 12 bases not matched to a gene; V was cut back by 6 bases and J by 8 bases. The germline V gene encodes CDR1 SQVTM and CDR2 ANQGSEA. The CDR3 is 13 residues long. The CDR3 sequence: CSVMTAGGGGYTF. CDR3 DNA: TGCAGCGTGATGACCGCGGGAGGGGGCGGCTACACCTTC.

J is TRBJ2-2 and V is TRBV27; 10 bases agree with TRBD1. The CDR3 contains 16 residues. The trim removed 7 bases at V and 4 bases at J, leaving 9 bases unmatched. Germline CDR1 is MNHEY and CDR2 is SMNVEV (reference sequence). CDR3 region: CASTPGQGSATGELFF. The CDR3 nucleotides read TGTGCCAGCACTCCGGGACAGGGGAGTGCCACCGGGGAGCTGTTTTTT.

The chain combines TRBV27 with TRBJ2-7; TRBD1 agrees at 9 bases. Germline trimming cut 8 bases from V and 3 bases from J; bases unmatched to any gene: 8. Germline CDR1 and CDR2: MNHEY and SMNVEV (reference sequence). CDR3 size: 14 residues. The CDR3 loop is CASGAPGQGYEQYV. The CDR3 DNA reads as TGTGCCAGCGGGGCCCCGGGACAGGGCTACGAGCAGTACGTC.

This clonotype qualifies as large. J is TRBJ2-2 and V is TRBV7-6; 10 bases map to TRBD2. V trimming: 4 bases; J trimming: 3 bases; junction bases outside the gene matches: 8. Germline V gives CDR1 SGHVS, CDR2 FNYEAQ. The CDR3 runs 17 residues. CDR3 DNA sequence: TGTGCCAGCAGCTACGATGGACTAGCGGAGGACACCGGGGAGCTGTTTTTT. This codes for CASSYDGLAEDTGELFF.

The chain carries TRBV6-1 and TRBJ1-4; 10 nucleotides agree with TRBD1. This CDR3 spans 15 amino acids. The V gene end was trimmed by 5 bases and the J gene end by 5 bases; junction bases not matched to a gene: 5. Per the germline V gene, CDR1 is MNHNS and CDR2 is SASEGT. The CDR3 protein is CASSQLGQGNEKLFF. In DNA form, the CDR3 reads TGTGCCAGCAGTCAACTGGGACAGGGGAATGAAAAACTGTTTTTT.